This T cell receptor beta chain was sequenced in a study of blood T cells in healthy people across ages. Overall study context: Template switching retrieved approximately one barcoded beta molecule for each two T cells.

Germline values: CDR1 MNHEY, CDR2 SMNVEV (reference sequence). CDR3 length equals 20 residues. With 4 bases removed from V and 0 bases from J, the gap between germline ends came to 22 bases. A second 7 to 11 cycle PCR used barcoded and J-beta primers. Each TCR beta cDNA got a 12-nucleotide random molecular identifier. TCRdb used MiXCR to reprocess the 5' RACE reads, holding one entry per CDR3 protein. The table lists hundreds of thousands of distinct CDR3 sequences, under 45% of them singletons. The clonotype was recovered from a man between 60 and 75 years old in good health. V usage is TRBV27 and J usage is TRBJ2-6; D call uncertain. Sequences were obtained from blood. The CDR3 loop reads CASSYRRRQPLSSGANVLTF. The CDR3 DNA reads as TGTGCCAGCAGTTATAGACGGCGGCAGCCTCTCTCCTCTGGGGCCAACGTCCTGACTTTC.